This T cell receptor (beta chain) was retrieved from a study of regulatory T cells in long-lasting Graves disease. General observations from the study: Samples came from peripheral blood alone, without thyroid tissue.

The CDR3 has 14 amino acids. The germline CDR1 and CDR2 sequences are SGHRS and YFSETQ. V lost 3 bases, J lost 4 bases, and 13 bases lay in between. Arm-PCR with iRepertoire HTBI primers amplified the CDR3 regions for these TCR beta libraries. TCRdb reprocessed the multiplex PCR reads via MiXCR and lists one record per CDR3 protein. Of about 350,000 distinct CDR3 sequences listed, over 15% are singletons. This clonotype was counted at least ten times. Antigen specificity is unknown. Time point of the sample: newly diagnosed GD, antithyroid drugs for less than 3 months. RNA isolated from PBMCs was used to make the TCR library. These data were also filed under a second study, of T cells in Graves' hyperthyroidism and ophthalmopathy. From that report: Blood also carried most thyroid clonotypes expanded above 0.001.

The source was peripheral blood mononuclear cells (PBMCs), collected at new diagnosis, from a patient treated with antithyroid drugs. The chain links TRBV5-1 to TRBJ1-1; D is perhaps TRBD1 (6 bases). The sequence derives from a man aged 40-50 years with Graves disease. In DNA, the CDR3 is TGCGCCAGCAGCTCAAATACAGGGCCCACTGAAGCTTTCTTT. Translation: CASSSNTGPTEAFF.